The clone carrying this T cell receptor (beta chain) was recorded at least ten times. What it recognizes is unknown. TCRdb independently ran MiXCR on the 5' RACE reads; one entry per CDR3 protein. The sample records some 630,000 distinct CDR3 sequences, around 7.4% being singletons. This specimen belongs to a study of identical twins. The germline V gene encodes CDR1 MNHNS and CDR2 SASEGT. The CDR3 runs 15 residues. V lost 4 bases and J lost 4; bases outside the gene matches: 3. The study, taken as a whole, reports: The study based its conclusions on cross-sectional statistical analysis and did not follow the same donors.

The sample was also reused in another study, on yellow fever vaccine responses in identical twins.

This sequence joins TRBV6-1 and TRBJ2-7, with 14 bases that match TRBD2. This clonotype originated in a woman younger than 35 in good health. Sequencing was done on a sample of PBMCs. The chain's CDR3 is CASSATSGGVYEQYV. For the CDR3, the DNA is TGTGCCAGCAGTGCGACTAGCGGGGGGGTTTACGAGCAGTACGTC.